This T cell receptor beta chain was recovered during a study of CD8 T cells in Susac syndrome. RNA, at about 0.45 to 1 ug, was reverse transcribed with random hexamers. From the immunoSEQ multiplex PCR reads, TCRdb called clonotypes with MiXCR, one entry per CDR3 protein. In the table there are about 240,000 distinct CDR3 sequences, less than 96% of which are singletons. Findings and limits, study-wide: The study acknowledged a relatively small number of individuals in its TCR sequencing and HLA analysis.

Details on this clonotype: Its cognate antigen is unknown.

Germline V CDR1 and CDR2: DFQATT, SNEGSKA (reference sequence). The CDR3 extends over 15 amino acids. V was trimmed by 5 bases and J by 3 bases, leaving 17 bases between them. The rearrangement uses TRBV20-1 and TRBJ1-3; a weak D match, TRBD1 (5 bases). This sequence originates from a human donor with Susac syndrome. Sequences were obtained from CD4+ T cells from PBMCs. Here the CDR3 reads CSAFPGRSGGNTIYF. The CDR3 DNA sequence: TGCAGTGCTTTCCCGGGACGGTCGGGTGGAAACACCATATATTTT.